This T cell receptor (beta chain) appears in the sequencing data of a study of T cells in Graves' hyperthyroidism and ophthalmopathy (dated by TCRdb to between 2017 and 2020). Study-wide context: Peripheral blood samples were taken at the time of initial diagnosis, prior to any treatment. The paper describes TCR Vbeta CDR3 sequencing of 120 to 150 peripheral blood samples, made up of 43 ophthalmopathy patients, around 78 hyperthyroidism patients and roughly 17 progressor patients. Thyroid tissue and blood T-cell repertoires from six Graves' hyperthyroidism patients were also compared in the study. Once sampling was done, hyperthyroidism patients were given methimazole at a starting dose of 30 mg daily, whereas ophthalmopathy patients were given high-dose intravenous methylprednisolone. The 100 discovery patients were randomly split 7:3 into training and test sets. To identify TCR V-J signatures that set the groups apart, the researchers used a discovery cohort of 100 patients, made up of 43 with Graves' ophthalmopathy and about 59 with stable Graves' hyperthyroidism. Whether ophthalmopathy could be predicted prospectively was tested in an independent validation cohort made up of 18 to 20 hyperthyroidism patients plus 17 patients who later progressed to ophthalmopathy. Results the study describes overall, beyond this receptor: No statistical method was used to set the sample size in advance, and investigators knew the group allocation. Blood samples also contained most of the expanded thyroid clonotypes (frequency above 0.001), which suggests that blood repertoires may reflect thyroid immune responses. In validation, progression to ophthalmopathy was predicted by the model with around 71% sensitivity and 72% to 85% specificity, a median of approximately 6.5 months before onset. A model built on a 13 V-J signature distinguished ophthalmopathy from stable hyperthyroidism, reaching around 88% sensitivity and around 81% specificity in cross-validation and 80%/75% in testing.

As regards this clonotype: There is no known antigen for this receptor. No base-level quality is on record; no much larger clone is a single base apart.

Ophthalmopathy patients had moderately to severely active disease, Clinical Activity Score of at least 3, NOSPECS grade of at least 4, and duration under 3 months. Exclusion was applied to patients with uncontrolled infections, other autoimmune diseases, pregnancy or lactation. Clinical symptoms, serum thyroxine and TRAb, thyroid ultrasound, and orbital computed tomography formed the basis for the diagnoses. Ficoll-Paque density gradient centrifugation was used to isolate PBMCs from around 10 ml of fresh peripheral blood. Trizol reagent was used to extract total RNA, and RNA quality was then checked on an Agilent 2100 Bioanalyzer. The TCR beta CDR3 regions were amplified from the RNA transcripts. The TCR CDR3 was subjected to a first round of RT-PCR using the HTBI primer set and the Qiagen OneStep RT-PCR kit. The libraries were constructed in a second round of multiplex PCR and then size-selected and purified. Paired-end sequencing of the libraries was performed with 100 bp reads on an Illumina HiSeq2000. The study's own analysis went as follows. SOAPnuke was used to process the raw data, removing reads that contained adapters or uncalled bases, had a mean Phred below 15, or lacked an exact match to the constant primer or identifier. COPE v1.2.5 was used to merge the high-quality paired reads, and each unique nucleotide sequence was defined as a clonotype. MiTCR v1.1 was used to align clonotypes to the IMGT TRBV, TRBD and TRBJ reference segments. The analysis included only V-J combinations with a frequency above 0.0001, which together covered around 99% of the repertoires. A TCS score was defined as the ratio of F50 (clonal expansion) to E x V (chaos), with BLOSUM62-based TCRdist applied between CDR3 peptides within each V-J. Welch's t-statistics and random forest reduced roughly 540 V-J features to 10 to 15, which were used in a naive Bayes classifier (R e1071). TCRdb redid the processing of the public reads, applying fastp at Q25 and MiXCR, and retained in-frame beta chains. Records with the same CDR3 protein are collapsed into one entry carrying the most frequent genes and DNA. What appears here as the V and J calls and clone size reflects TCRdb's work, not the paper's. This sample comprises about 640,000 distinct CDR3 sequences, under 25% of them detected only once. The ten largest clones capture 34% of the sample.

The sequencing sample was made of blood. This receptor was obtained from a man aged 25-40 years with Graves' ophthalmopathy.

The DNA sequence is as follows: TGTGCCAGCAGTCAGGGGTTGGAGAACACTGAAGCTTTCTTT. This sequence encodes CASSQGLENTEAFF. The chain is made from TRBV25-1 and TRBJ1-1; matching of 6 bases hints at TRBD1 as the D gene. For CDR1 and CDR2, the germline V gene lists MGHDK and SYGVNS. Counted from cysteine to phenylalanine, this CDR3 has 14 amino acids. The sequence is cut down to CDR3 DNA, 42 bases in frame from base 1. V sheds 5 bases and J sheds 1 base, leaving 11 bases between their ends.